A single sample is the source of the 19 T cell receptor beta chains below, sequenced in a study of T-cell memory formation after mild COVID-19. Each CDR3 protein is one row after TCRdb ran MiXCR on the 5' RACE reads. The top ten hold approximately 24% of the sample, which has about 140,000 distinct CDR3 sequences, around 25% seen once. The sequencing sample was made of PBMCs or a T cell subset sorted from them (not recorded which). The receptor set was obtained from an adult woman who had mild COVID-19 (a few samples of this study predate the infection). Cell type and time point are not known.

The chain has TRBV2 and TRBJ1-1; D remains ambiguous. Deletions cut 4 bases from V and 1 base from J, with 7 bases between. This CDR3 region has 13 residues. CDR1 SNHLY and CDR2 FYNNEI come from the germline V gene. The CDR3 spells CASSGGWNTEAFF. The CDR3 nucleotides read TGTGCCAGCAGTGGCGGATGGAACACTGAAGCTTTCTTT.

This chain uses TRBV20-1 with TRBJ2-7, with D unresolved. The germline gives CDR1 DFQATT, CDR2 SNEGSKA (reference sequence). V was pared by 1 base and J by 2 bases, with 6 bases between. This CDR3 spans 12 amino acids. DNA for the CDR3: TGCAGTGCTAGAGGGGCTGCCTACGAGCAGTACTTC. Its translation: CSARGAAYEQYF.

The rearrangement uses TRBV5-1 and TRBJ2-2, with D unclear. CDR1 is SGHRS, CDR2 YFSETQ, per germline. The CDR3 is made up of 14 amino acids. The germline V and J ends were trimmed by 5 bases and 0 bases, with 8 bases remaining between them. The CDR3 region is CASRTWANTGELFF. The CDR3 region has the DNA TGCGCCAGCAGGACGTGGGCGAACACCGGGGAGCTGTTTTTT.

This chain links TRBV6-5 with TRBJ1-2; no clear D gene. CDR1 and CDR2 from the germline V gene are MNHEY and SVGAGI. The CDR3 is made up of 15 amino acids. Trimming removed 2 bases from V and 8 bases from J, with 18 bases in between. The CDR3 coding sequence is TGTGCCAGCAGTTACACCTCGAGAGGGTCTAGCGGCTACACCTTC. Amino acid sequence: CASSYTSRGSSGYTF.

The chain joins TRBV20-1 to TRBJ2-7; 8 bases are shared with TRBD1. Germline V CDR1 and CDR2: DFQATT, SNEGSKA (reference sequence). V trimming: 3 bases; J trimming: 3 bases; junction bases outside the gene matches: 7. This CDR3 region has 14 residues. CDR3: CSARETGEIYEQYF. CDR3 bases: TGCAGTGCTAGGGAGACAGGGGAAATCTACGAGCAGTACTTC.

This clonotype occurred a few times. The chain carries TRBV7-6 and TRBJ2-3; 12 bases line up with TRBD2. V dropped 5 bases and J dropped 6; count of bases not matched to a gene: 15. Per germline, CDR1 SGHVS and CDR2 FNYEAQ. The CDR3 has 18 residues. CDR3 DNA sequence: TGTGCCAGCAGCCAAGGGGTCCTAGCGGGAGGGCCTTTGGATACGCAGTATTTT. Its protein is CASSQGVLAGGPLDTQYF.

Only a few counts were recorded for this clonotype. CDR3 amino acids: CASSLETSGSVSGNEQFF. The CDR3 DNA reads TGCGCCAGCAGCTTGGAGACTAGCGGGAGCGTCTCGGGGAATGAGCAGTTCTTC. The chain links TRBV5-1 to TRBJ2-1, with 12 bases fitting TRBD2. The CDR3 is made up of 18 amino acids. Losses at the gene ends were 0 bases for V and 7 bases for J; bases not matched to a gene: 11. Germline V gene lookup returns CDR1 SGHRS and CDR2 YFSETQ.

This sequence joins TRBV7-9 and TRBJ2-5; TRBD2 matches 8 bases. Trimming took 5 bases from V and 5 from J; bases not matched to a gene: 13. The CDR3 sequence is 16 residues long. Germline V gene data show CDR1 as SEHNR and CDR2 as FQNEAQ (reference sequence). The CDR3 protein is CASSPRRSGADETQYF. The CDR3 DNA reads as TGTGCCAGCAGCCCAAGACGTAGCGGGGCTGATGAGACCCAGTACTTC.

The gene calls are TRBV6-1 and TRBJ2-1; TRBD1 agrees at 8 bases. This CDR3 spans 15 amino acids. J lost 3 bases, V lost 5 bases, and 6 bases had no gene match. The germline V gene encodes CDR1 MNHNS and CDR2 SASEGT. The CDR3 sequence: CASSRGTGFYNEQFF. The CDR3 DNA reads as TGTGCCAGCAGTCGGGGGACAGGTTTCTACAATGAGCAGTTCTTC.

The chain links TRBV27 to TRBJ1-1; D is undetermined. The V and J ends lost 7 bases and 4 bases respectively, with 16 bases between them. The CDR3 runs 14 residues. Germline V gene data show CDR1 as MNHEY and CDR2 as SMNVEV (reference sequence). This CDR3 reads CASKPVPPGTEAFF. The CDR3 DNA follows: TGTGCCAGCAAACCCGTCCCCCCGGGCACTGAAGCTTTCTTT.

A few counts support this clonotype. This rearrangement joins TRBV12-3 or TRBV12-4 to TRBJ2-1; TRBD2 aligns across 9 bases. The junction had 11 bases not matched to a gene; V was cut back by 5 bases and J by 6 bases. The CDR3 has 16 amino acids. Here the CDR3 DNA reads TGTGCCAGCAGTCCAGAGGCTAGCGGGGTCTTCAATGAGCAGTTCTTC. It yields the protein CASSPEASGVFNEQFF.

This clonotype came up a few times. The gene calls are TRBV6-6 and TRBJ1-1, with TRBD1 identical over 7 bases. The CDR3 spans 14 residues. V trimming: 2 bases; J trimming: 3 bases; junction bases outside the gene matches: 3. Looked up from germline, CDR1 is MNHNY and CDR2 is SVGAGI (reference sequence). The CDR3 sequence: CASSYLQGDTEAFF. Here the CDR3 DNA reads TGTGCCAGCAGTTACCTCCAGGGGGACACTGAAGCTTTCTTT.

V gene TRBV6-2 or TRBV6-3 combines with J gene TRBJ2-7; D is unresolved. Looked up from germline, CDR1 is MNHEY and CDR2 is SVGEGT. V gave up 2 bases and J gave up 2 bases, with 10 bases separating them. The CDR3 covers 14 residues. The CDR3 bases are TGTGCCAGCAGTTACGTCGGGCGTACCTACGAGCAGTACTTC. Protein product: CASSYVGRTYEQYF.

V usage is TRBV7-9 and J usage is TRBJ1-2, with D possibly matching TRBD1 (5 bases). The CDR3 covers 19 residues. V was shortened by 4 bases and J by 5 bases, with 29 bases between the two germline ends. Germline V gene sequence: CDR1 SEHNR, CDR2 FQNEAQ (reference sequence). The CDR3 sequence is CASSSSLAGDVRKGYGYTF. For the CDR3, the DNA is TGTGCCAGCAGCTCAAGCTTAGCCGGTGACGTGAGGAAGGGGTATGGCTACACCTTC.

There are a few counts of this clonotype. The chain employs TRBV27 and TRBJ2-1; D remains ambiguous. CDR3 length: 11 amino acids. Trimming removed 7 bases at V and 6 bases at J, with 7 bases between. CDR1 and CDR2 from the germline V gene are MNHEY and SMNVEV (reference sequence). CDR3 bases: TGTGCCAGCACAACCGGCAATGAGCAGTTCTTC. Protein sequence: CASTTGNEQFF.

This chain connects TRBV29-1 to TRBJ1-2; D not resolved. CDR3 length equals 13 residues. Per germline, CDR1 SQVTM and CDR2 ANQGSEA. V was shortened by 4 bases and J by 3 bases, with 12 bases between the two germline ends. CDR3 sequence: CSVGGGSHYGYTF. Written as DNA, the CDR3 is TGCAGCGTTGGTGGCGGCAGTCACTATGGCTACACCTTC. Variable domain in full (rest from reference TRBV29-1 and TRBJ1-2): SAVISQKPSRDICQRGTSLTIQCQVDSQVTMMFWYRQQPGQSLTLIATANQGSEATYESGFVIDKFPISRPNLTFSTLTVSNMSPEDSSIYLCSVGGGSHYGYTFGSGTRLTVV.

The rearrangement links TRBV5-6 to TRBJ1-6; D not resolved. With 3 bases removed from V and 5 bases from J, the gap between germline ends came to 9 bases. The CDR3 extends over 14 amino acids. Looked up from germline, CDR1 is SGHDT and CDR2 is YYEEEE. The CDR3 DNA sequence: TGTGCCAGCAGCTCGGGCAGGAATAATTCACCCCTCCACTTT. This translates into CASSSGRNNSPLHF.

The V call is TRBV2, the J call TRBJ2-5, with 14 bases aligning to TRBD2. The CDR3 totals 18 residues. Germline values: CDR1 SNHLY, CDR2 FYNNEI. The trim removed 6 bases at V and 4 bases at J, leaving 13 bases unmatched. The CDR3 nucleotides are TGTGCCAGCAGCCCTATCGGACTAGCGGGGGGCAGAGGAGAGACCCAGTACTTC. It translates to CASSPIGLAGGRGETQYF.

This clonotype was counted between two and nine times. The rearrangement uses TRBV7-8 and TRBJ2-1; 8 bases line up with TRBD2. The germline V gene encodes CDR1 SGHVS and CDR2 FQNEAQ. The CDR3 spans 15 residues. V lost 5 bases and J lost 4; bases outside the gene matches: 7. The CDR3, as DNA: TGTGCCAGCAGCGCCGCGGGGGGACATTACAATGAGCAGTTCTTC. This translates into CASSAAGGHYNEQFF.